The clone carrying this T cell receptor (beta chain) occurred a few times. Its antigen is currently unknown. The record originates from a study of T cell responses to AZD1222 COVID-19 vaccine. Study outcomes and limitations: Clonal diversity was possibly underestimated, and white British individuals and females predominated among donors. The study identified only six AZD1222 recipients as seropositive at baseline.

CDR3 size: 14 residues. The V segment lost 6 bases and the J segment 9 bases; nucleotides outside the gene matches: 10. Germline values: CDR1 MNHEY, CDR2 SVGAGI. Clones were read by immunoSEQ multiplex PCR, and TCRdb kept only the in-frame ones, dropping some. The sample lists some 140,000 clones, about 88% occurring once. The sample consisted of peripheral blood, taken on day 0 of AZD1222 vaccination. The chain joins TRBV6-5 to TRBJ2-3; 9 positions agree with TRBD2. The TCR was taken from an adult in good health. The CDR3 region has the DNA TGTGCCAGCAGGCCTGCGGGGGGGAAAGGGACGCAGTATTTT. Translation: CASRPAGGKGTQYF.